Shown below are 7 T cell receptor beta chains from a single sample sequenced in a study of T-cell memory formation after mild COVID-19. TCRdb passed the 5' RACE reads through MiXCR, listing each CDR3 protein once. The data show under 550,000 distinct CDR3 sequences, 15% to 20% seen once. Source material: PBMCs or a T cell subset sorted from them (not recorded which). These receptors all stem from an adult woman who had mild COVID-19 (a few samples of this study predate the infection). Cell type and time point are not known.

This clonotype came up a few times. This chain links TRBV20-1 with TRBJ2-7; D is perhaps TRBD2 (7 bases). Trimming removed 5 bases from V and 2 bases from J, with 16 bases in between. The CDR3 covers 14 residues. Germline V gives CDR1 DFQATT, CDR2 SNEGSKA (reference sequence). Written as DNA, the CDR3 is TGCAGTGCTTCTGGAGGGGGGGTAACCTACGAGCAGTACTTC. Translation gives CSASGGGVTYEQYF.

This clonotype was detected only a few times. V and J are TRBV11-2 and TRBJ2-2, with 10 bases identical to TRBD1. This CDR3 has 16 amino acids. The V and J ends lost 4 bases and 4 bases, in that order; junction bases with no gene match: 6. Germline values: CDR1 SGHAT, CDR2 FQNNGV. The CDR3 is CASSSGTGVTTGELFF. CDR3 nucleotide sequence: TGTGCCAGCAGCTCCGGGACAGGGGTGACCACCGGGGAGCTGTTTTTT.

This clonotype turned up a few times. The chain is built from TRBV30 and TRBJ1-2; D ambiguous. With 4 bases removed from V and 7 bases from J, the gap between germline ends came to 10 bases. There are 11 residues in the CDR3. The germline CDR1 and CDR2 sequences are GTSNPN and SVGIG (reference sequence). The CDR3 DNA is TGTGCCTGGAATCTGGGGATTGGCTACACCTTC. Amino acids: CAWNLGIGYTF.

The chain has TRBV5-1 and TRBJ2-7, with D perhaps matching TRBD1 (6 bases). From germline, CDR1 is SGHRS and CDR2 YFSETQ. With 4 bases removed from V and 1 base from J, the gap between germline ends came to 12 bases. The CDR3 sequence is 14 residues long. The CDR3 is CASSDPRGSYEQYF. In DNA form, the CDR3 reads TGCGCCAGCAGCGACCCCAGGGGTTCCTACGAGCAGTACTTC.

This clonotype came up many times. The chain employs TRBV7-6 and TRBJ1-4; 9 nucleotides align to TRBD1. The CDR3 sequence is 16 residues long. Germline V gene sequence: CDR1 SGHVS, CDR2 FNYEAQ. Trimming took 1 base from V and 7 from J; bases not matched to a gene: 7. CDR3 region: CASSLGVQGAREKLFF. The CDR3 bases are TGTGCCAGCAGCTTAGGGGTACAGGGGGCGCGTGAAAAACTGTTTTTT.

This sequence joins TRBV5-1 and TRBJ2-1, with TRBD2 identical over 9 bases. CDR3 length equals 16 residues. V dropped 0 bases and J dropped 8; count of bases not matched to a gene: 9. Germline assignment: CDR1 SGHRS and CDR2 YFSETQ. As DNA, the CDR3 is TGCGCCAGCAGCTTGGAGGCGCGGGGGGGCGTAGATGAGCAGTTCTTC. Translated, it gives CASSLEARGGVDEQFF.

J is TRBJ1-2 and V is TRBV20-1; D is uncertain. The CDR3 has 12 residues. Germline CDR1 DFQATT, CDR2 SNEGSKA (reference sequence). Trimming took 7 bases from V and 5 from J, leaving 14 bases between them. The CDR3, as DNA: TGCAGTGTTATAATCGGTCCTTATGGCTACACCTTC. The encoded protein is CSVIIGPYGYTF.